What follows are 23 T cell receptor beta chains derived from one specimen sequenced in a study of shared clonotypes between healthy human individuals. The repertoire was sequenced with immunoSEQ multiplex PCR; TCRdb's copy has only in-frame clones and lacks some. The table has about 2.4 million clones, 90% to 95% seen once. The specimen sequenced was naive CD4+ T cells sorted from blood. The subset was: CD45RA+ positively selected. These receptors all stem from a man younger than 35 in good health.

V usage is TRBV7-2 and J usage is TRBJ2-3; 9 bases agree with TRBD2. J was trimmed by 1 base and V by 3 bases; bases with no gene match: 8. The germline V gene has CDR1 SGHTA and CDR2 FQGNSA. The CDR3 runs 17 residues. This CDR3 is CASSFHLAGEGTDTQYF. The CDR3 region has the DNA TGTGCCAGCAGCTTCCACTTAGCGGGAGAGGGCACAGATACGCAGTATTTT.

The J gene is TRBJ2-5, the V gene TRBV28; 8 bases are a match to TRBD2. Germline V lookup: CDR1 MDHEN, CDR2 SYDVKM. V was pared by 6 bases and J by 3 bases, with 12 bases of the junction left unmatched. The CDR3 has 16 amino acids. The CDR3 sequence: CASRNPGGAIEETQYF. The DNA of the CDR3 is TGTGCCAGCAGAAACCCCGGGGGGGCAATAGAAGAGACCCAGTACTTC.

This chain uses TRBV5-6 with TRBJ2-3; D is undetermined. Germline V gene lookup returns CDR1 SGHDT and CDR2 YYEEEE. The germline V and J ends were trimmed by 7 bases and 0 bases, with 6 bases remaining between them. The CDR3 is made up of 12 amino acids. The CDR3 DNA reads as TGTGCCAGCGCCCACAGCACAGATACGCAGTATTTT. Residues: CASAHSTDTQYF.

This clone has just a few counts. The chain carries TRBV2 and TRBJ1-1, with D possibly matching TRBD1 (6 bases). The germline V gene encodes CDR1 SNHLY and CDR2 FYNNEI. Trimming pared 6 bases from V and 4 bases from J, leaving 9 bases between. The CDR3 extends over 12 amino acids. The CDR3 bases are TGTGCCAGCAGCAGGGGAATCACTGAAGCTTTCTTT. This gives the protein CASSRGITEAFF. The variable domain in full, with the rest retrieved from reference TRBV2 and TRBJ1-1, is EPEVTQTPSHQVTQMGQEVILRCVPISNHLYFYWYRQILGQKVEFLVSFYNNEISEKSEIFDDQFSVERPDGSNFTLKIRSTKLEDSAMYFCASSRGITEAFFGQGTRLTVV.

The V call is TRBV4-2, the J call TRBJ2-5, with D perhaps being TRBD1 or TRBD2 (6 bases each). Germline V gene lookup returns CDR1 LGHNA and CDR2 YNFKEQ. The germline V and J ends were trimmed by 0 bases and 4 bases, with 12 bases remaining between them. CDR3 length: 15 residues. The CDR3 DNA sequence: TGTGCCAGCAGCCAAGAAGGGGGGAAGGCAGAGACCCAGTACTTC. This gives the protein CASSQEGGKAETQYF.

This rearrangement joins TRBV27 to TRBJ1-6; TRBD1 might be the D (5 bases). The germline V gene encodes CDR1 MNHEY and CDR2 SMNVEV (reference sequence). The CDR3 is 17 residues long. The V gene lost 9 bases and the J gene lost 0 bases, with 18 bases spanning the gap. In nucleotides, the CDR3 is TGTGCCAGAATGAGGACGGGGACGAGCTCCTATAATTCACCCCTCCACTTT. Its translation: CARMRTGTSSYNSPLHF.

The CDR3 here is CASSVTGGEAFF. In nucleotides, the CDR3 is TGTGCCAGCAGCGTAACGGGGGGGGAAGCTTTCTTT. The chain joins TRBV11-3 to TRBJ1-1; weak D call: TRBD1 (5 bases). Germline-derived CDR1 and CDR2 are SGHNT and YENEEA. V was clipped by 5 bases and J by 8 bases, with 12 bases between them. The CDR3 covers 12 residues.

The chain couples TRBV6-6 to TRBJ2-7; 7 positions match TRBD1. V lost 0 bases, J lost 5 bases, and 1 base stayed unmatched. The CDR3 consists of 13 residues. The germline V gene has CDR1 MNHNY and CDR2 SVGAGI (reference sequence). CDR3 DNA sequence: TGTGCCAGCAGTTACTCGACAGGGAACGAGCAGTACTTC. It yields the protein CASSYSTGNEQYF.

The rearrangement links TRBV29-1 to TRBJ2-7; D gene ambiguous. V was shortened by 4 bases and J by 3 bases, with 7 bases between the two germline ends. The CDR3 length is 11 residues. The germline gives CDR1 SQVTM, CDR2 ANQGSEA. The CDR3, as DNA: TGCAGCGTTGTTAGCCGCTACGAGCAGTACTTC. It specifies CSVVSRYEQYF.

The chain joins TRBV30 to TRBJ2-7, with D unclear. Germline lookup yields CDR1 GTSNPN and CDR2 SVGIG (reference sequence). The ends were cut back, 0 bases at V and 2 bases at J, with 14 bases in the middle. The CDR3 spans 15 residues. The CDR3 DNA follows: TGTGCCTGGAGTGTAATTAAACCCACCACCTACGAGCAGTACTTC. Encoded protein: CAWSVIKPTTYEQYF.

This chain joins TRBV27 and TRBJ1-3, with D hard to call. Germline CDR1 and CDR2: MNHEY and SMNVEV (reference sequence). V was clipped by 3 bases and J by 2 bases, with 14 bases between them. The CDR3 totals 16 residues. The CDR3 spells CASSLSPWTAGNTIYF. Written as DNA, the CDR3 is TGTGCCAGCAGTTTGTCCCCTTGGACGGCTGGAAACACCATATATTTT.

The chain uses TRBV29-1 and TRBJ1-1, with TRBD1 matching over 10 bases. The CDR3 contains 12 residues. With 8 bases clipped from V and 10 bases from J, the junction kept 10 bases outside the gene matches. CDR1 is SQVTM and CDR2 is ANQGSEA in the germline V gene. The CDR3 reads CSTYDRGLVAFF. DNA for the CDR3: TGCAGCACTTACGACAGGGGGCTAGTAGCTTTCTTT.

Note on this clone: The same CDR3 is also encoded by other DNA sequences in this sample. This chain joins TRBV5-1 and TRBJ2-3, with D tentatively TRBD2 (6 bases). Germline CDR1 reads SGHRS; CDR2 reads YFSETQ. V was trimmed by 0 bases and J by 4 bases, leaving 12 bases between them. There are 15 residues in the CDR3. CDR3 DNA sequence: TGCGCCAGCAGCTTGGGAGGGCGCGGGGCAGATACGCAGTATTTT. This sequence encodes CASSLGGRGADTQYF.

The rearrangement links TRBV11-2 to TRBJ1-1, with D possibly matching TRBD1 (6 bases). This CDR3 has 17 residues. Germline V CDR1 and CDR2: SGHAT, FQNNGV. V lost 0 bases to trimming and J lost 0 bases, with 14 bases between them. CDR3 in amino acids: CASSLDTGLGMNTEAFF. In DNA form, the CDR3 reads TGTGCCAGCAGCTTAGACACAGGGTTGGGGATGAACACTGAAGCTTTCTTT. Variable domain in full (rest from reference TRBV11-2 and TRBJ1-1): EAGVAQSPRYKIIEKRQSVAFWCNPISGHATLYWYQQILGQGPKLLIQFQNNGVVDDSQLPKDRFSAERLKGVDSTLKIQPAKLEDSAVYLCASSLDTGLGMNTEAFFGQGTRLTVV.

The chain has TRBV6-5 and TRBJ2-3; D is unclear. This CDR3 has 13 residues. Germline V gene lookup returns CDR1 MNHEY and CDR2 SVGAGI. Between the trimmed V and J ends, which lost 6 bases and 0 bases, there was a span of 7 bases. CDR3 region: CASRPLSTDTQYF. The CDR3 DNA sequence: TGTGCCAGCAGACCACTTAGCACAGATACGCAGTATTTT.

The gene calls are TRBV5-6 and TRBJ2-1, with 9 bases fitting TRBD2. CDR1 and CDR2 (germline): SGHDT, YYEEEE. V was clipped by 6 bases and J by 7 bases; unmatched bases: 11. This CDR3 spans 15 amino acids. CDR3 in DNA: TGTGCCAGCAAGCCTGGGACTAGCAGTTTTAATGAGCAGTTCTTC. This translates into CASKPGTSSFNEQFF.

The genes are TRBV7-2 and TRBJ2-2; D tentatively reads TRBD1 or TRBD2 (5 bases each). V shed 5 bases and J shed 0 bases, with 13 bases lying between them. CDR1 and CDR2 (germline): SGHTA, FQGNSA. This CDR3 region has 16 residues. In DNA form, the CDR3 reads TGTGCCAGCAGCAGAGATGGGGGATCGAACACCGGGGAGCTGTTTTTT. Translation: CASSRDGGSNTGELFF.

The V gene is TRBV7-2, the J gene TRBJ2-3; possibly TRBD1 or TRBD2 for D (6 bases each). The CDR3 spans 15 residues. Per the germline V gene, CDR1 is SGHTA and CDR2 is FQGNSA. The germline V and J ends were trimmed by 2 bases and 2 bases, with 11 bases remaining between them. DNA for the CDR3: TGTGCCAGCAGCTTAAACGGGGGCTCCACAGATACGCAGTATTTT. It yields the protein CASSLNGGSTDTQYF. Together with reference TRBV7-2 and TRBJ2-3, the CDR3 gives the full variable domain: GAGVSQSPSNKVTEKGKDVELRCDPISGHTALYWYRQSLGQGLEFLIYFQGNSAPDKSGLPSDRFSAERTGGSVSTLTIQRTQQEDSAVYLCASSLNGGSTDTQYFGPGTRLTVL.

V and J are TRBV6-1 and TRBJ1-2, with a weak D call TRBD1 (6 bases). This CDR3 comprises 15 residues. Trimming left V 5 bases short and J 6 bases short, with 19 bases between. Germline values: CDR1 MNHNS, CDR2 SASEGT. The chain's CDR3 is CASSPLPTGTNGYTF. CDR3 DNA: TGTGCCAGCAGTCCTCTACCTACAGGGACTAATGGCTACACCTTC.

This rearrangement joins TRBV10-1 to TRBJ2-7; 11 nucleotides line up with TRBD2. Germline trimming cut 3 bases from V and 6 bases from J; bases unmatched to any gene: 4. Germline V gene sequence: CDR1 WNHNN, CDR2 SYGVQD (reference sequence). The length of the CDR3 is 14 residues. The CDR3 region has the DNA TGCGCCAGCAGTGACCCGCTAGCGGGAGGCGAGCAGTACTTC. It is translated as CASSDPLAGGEQYF.

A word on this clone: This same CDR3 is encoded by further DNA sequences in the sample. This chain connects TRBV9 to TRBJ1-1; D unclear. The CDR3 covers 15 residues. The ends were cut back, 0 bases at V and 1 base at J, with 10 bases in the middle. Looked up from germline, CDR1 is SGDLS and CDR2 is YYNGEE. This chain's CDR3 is CASSVVRFGNTEAFF. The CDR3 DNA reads TGTGCCAGCAGCGTAGTCAGGTTCGGGAACACTGAAGCTTTCTTT.

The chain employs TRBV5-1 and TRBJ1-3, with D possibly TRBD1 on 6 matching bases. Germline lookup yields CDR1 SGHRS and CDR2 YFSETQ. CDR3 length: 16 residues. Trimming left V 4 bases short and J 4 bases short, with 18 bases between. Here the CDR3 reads CASSLVGTDRGNTIYF. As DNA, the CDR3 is TGCGCCAGCAGCCTTGTCGGCACGGACAGAGGAAACACCATATATTTT.

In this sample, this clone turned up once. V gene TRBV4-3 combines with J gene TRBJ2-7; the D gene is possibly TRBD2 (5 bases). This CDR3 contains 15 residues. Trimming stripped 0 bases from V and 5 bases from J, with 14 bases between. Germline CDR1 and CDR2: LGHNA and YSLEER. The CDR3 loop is CASSQDTRARDEQYF. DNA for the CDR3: TGCGCCAGCAGCCAAGATACGAGGGCGCGGGACGAGCAGTACTTC.